The 30 T cell receptor beta chains below were found in one sample sequenced in a study of blood T cell repertoires in COVID-19. Repertoires were generated with immunoSEQ multiplex PCR, while TCRdb's copy carries only in-frame clones and drops some. The sample has about 270,000 clones, 88% seen once. Sequenced: PBMCs or T cells enriched from blood (not recorded which). Receptor source: a woman in her forties or fifties who had recovered from COVID-19.

This clone was detected a few times. This chain uses TRBV28 with TRBJ1-4; TRBD1 aligns across 9 bases. V lost 5 bases and J lost 8; bases outside the gene matches: 9. Germline CDR1 and CDR2: MDHEN and SYDVKM. The CDR3 extends over 15 amino acids. The CDR3 reads CASSPRTGVREKLFF. CDR3 sequence (DNA): TGTGCCAGCAGTCCCCGGACAGGGGTAAGAGAAAAACTGTTTTTT.

This chain connects TRBV27 to TRBJ2-1; D might be TRBD2 (5 bases). This CDR3 contains 12 residues. Trimming removed 5 bases at V and 5 bases at J, with 7 bases between. Germline loops: CDR1 MNHEY, CDR2 SMNVEV (reference sequence). CDR3 sequence (DNA): TGTGCCAGCAGTGGACTGAACAATGAGCAGTTCTTC. Protein sequence: CASSGLNNEQFF.

The rearrangement joins TRBV5-1 to TRBJ2-2; unclear D gene. Looked up from germline, CDR1 is SGHRS and CDR2 is YFSETQ. The CDR3 consists of 17 residues. V lost 0 bases to trimming and J lost 8 bases, with 20 bases between them. CDR3 protein: CASSLAVFRQTPGELFF. The CDR3 DNA reads as TGCGCCAGCAGCTTGGCCGTTTTTAGACAAACCCCGGGGGAGCTGTTTTTT.

This chain joins TRBV2 and TRBJ1-6; D call uncertain. Trimming took off 6 bases at V and 8 bases at J, with 17 bases between the two ends. The CDR3 is 15 residues long. Germline CDR1 is SNHLY and CDR2 is FYNNEI. Here the CDR3 reads CASRPGWPSDSPLHF. For the CDR3, the DNA is TGTGCCAGCAGGCCTGGCTGGCCTTCCGATTCACCCCTCCACTTT.

The chain uses TRBV28 and TRBJ1-6; no clear D gene. The length of the CDR3 is 13 residues. Germline loops: CDR1 MDHEN, CDR2 SYDVKM. Trimming took 7 bases from V and 9 from J, leaving 13 bases between them. The CDR3 DNA reads as TGTGCCAGCACACAGTTTTTTAGTTCACCCCTCCACTTT. It is translated as CASTQFFSSPLHF. The complete variable domain, with remaining parts taken from reference TRBV28 and TRBJ1-6, reads DVKVTQSSRYLVKRTGEKVFLECVQDMDHENMFWYRQDPGLGLRLIYFSYDVKMKEKGDIPEGYSVSREKKERFSLILESASTNQTSMYLCASTQFFSSPLHFGNGTRLTVT.

The rearrangement links TRBV28 to TRBJ1-1; 8 bases line up with TRBD1. In germline, CDR1 is MDHEN, CDR2 SYDVKM. The J segment lost 0 bases and the V segment lost 4 bases, leaving 4 bases of the junction unmatched. CDR3 length: 15 amino acids. CDR3 sequence: CASSSGQGMNTEAFF. The DNA for the CDR3 is TGTGCCAGCAGTTCAGGACAGGGAATGAACACTGAAGCTTTCTTT.

The genes are TRBV5-1 and TRBJ2-7, with TRBD2 matching 13 bases. The CDR3 runs 17 residues. Germline V lookup: CDR1 SGHRS, CDR2 YFSETQ. V gave up 4 bases and J gave up 2 bases; unmatched junction bases: 9. CDR3 residues: CASSPRTSGRPTYEQYF. CDR3 in DNA: TGCGCCAGCAGCCCCCGGACTAGCGGGAGACCAACCTACGAGCAGTACTTC.

This clone was found a few times. The V call is TRBV7-2, the J call TRBJ2-2; maybe TRBD2 (5 bases). Per germline, CDR1 SGHTA and CDR2 FQGNSA. The V and J ends lost 2 bases and 15 bases respectively, with 10 bases between them. This CDR3 comprises 11 residues. The CDR3 region is CASSLNTRMFF. The CDR3 nucleotides are TGTGCCAGCAGCTTAAACACTAGGATGTTTTTT.

The rearrangement links TRBV6-4 to TRBJ2-1; 9 bases are shared with TRBD2. The CDR3 is made up of 17 amino acids. The germline gives CDR1 MRHNA, CDR2 SNTAGT. With V trimmed by 2 bases and J by 3 bases, 8 bases remained unmatched. The CDR3 nucleotides are TGTGCCAGCAGTGACACTAGCGGGCCGCTTGGCTACAATGAGCAGTTCTTC. Protein: CASSDTSGPLGYNEQFF.

This CDR3 reads CASSRGARSLYEQYF. The CDR3 DNA sequence: TGTGCCAGCAGCCGCGGGGCTAGGTCGCTCTACGAGCAGTACTTC. The rearrangement links TRBV5-4 to TRBJ2-7; tentative D call: TRBD2 (6 bases). The length of the CDR3 is 15 residues. Germline-derived CDR1 and CDR2 are SGHNT and YYREEE (reference sequence). The V end was cut by 4 bases, the J end by 3 bases, with 17 bases between.

This chain connects TRBV5-5 to TRBJ1-5, with unresolved D. The V gene's germline CDR1 is SGHKS and CDR2 YYEKEE (reference sequence). There are 16 residues in the CDR3. Between the trimmed V and J ends, which lost 0 bases and 6 bases, there was a span of 16 bases. The CDR3 bases are TGTGCCAGCAGCTTGGTGGGTAGAGGTGATAGTCAGCCCCAGCATTTT. This sequence encodes CASSLVGRGDSQPQHF.

The chain joins TRBV4-2 to TRBJ1-2; a possible D gene is TRBD1 (5 bases). The CDR3 is made up of 14 amino acids. Germline lookup yields CDR1 LGHNA and CDR2 YNFKEQ. Trimming stripped 1 base from V and 5 bases from J, with 11 bases between. The CDR3 protein is CASSQGARVYGYTF. The CDR3 DNA is TGTGCCAGCAGCCAAGGCGCCAGGGTTTATGGCTACACCTTC.

The rearrangement links TRBV7-8 to TRBJ2-5; 7 nucleotides line up with TRBD1. Germline lookup yields CDR1 SGHVS and CDR2 FQNEAQ. Trimming removed 4 bases from V and 2 bases from J; junction bases left unmatched: 10. The CDR3 is made up of 16 amino acids. CDR3 sequence reads: CASSWSGTAIQETQYF. The DNA of the CDR3 is TGTGCCAGCAGCTGGTCCGGGACAGCCATTCAAGAGACCCAGTACTTC.

This clone was detected a few times. The chain recombines TRBV5-1 with TRBJ1-2; TRBD1 agrees at 10 bases. The length of the CDR3 is 14 residues. Trimming took 3 bases from V and 3 from J; bases not matched to a gene: 2. The germline gives CDR1 SGHRS, CDR2 YFSETQ. The CDR3 sequence is CASSSDRGDYGYTF. The CDR3, as DNA: TGCGCCAGCAGCTCGGACAGGGGGGACTATGGCTACACCTTC.

The rearrangement links TRBV7-3 to TRBJ1-1, with a weak D call TRBD1 (6 bases). The germline V and J ends were trimmed by 3 bases and 8 bases, with 16 bases remaining between them. Germline V gene data show CDR1 as SGHTA and CDR2 as FQGTGA. The CDR3 consists of 14 residues. CDR3 DNA: TGTGCCAGCAGCTTCACCAACAGGGCCCAAGAAGCTTTCTTT. This gives the protein CASSFTNRAQEAFF.

J is TRBJ2-2 and V is TRBV19; 9 bases agree with TRBD1. CDR3 length equals 15 residues. Germline V gene sequence: CDR1 LNHDA, CDR2 SQIVND (reference sequence). The V and J ends lost 7 bases and 4 bases, in that order; junction bases with no gene match: 7. CDR3 in DNA: TGTGCCAGTATAGGGGGGACAGGGATCACCGGGGAGCTGTTTTTT. This codes for CASIGGTGITGELFF.

The chain employs TRBV28 and TRBJ2-7; TRBD2 matches at 7 bases. The CDR3 contains 14 residues. With 8 bases clipped from V and 0 bases from J, the junction kept 7 bases outside the gene matches. Per germline, CDR1 MDHEN and CDR2 SYDVKM. The CDR3 bases are TGTGCCAGCTTACCGGGAGGCTACTCCTACGAGCAGTACTTC. Amino acids: CASLPGGYSYEQYF.

The chain links TRBV5-6 to TRBJ1-1; D may be TRBD1 (6 bases). V lost 1 base and J 4 bases, leaving 23 bases between the germline ends. CDR1 and CDR2 (germline): SGHDT, YYEEEE. The CDR3 sequence is 18 residues long. The CDR3 region has the DNA TGTGCCAGCAGCTTGCAACGGGACACCAGAGGGGTGAGCACTGAAGCTTTCTTT. Its protein product is CASSLQRDTRGVSTEAFF.

V and J are TRBV28 and TRBJ1-3, with D hard to call. Looked up from germline, CDR1 is MDHEN and CDR2 is SYDVKM. There are 16 residues in the CDR3. Trimming removed 2 bases at V and 0 bases at J, with 11 bases between. CDR3 sequence reads: CASSLRSGISGNTIYF. Here the CDR3 DNA reads TGTGCCAGCAGTTTAAGGAGTGGCATCTCTGGAAACACCATATATTTT.

The table lists this clone with a few counts. This sequence joins TRBV4-3 and TRBJ2-5, with a possible D match to TRBD1 (6 bases). V shed 2 bases and J shed 1 base, with 14 bases lying between them. The CDR3 has 16 amino acids. Germline loops: CDR1 LGHNA, CDR2 YSLEER. In DNA, the CDR3 is TGCGCCAGCAGCCAACGTGCCGGACAGCCCCAAGAGACCCAGTACTTC. Residues: CASSQRAGQPQETQYF.

V gene TRBV5-4 combines with J gene TRBJ1-2; 7 positions match TRBD1. Trimming at V came to 0 bases and at J to 8 bases, leaving 16 bases not matched to a gene. Germline V gene sequence: CDR1 SGHNT, CDR2 YYREEE (reference sequence). This CDR3 contains 17 residues. CDR3 region: CASSLGSGQATQGGYTF. CDR3 coding DNA: TGTGCCAGCAGCTTGGGGTCTGGACAGGCGACGCAGGGAGGCTACACCTTC.

CDR3 protein: CASRRTDNYGYTF. CDR3 coding DNA: TGTGCCAGCAGGAGGACAGACAACTATGGCTACACCTTC. The V gene is TRBV12-3 or TRBV12-4, the J gene TRBJ1-2; a weak D match, TRBD1 (6 bases). V was cut by 6 bases and J by 2 bases, with 10 bases left in between. The CDR3 extends over 13 amino acids.

This CDR3 reads CASSTYTGPTRNTIYF. The CDR3 DNA follows: TGTGCCAGCAGCACTTATACAGGGCCCACCCGAAACACCATATATTTT. V and J are TRBV5-6 and TRBJ1-3; tentative D call: TRBD1 (6 bases). This CDR3 has 16 residues. Germline V CDR1 and CDR2: SGHDT, YYEEEE. Trimming cost V 4 bases and J 5 bases, with 19 bases left between them. Full variable domain (outside the CDR3, taken from reference TRBV5-6 and TRBJ1-3): DAGVTQSPTHLIKTRGQQVTLRCSPKSGHDTVSWYQQALGQGPQFIFQYYEEEERQRGNFPDRFSGHQFPNYSSELNVNALLLGDSALYLCASSTYTGPTRNTIYFGEGSWLTVV.

The chain combines TRBV4-2 with TRBJ2-3, with 11 nucleotides matching TRBD1. The CDR3 has 17 amino acids. V trimming: 0 bases; J trimming: 8 bases; junction bases outside the gene matches: 10. CDR1 is LGHNA, CDR2 YNFKEQ, per germline. CDR3 nucleotide sequence: TGTGCCAGCAGCCAAGATCAAGTAGGACAGGGGGCGGCTACGCAGTATTTT. Encoded protein: CASSQDQVGQGAATQYF.

This clone was picked up one time. The chain has TRBV29-1 and TRBJ1-1; 9 bases align to TRBD1. Per the germline V gene, CDR1 is SQVTM and CDR2 is ANQGSEA. This CDR3 has 14 residues. V dropped 6 bases and J dropped 4; count of bases not matched to a gene: 9. The CDR3 protein is CSVHRGPVGTEAFF. CDR3 DNA sequence: TGCAGCGTCCACAGGGGGCCAGTTGGCACTGAAGCTTTCTTT. The whole variable domain, filled in from reference TRBV29-1 and TRBJ1-1, reads SAVISQKPSRDICQRGTSLTIQCQVDSQVTMMFWYRQQPGQSLTLIATANQGSEATYESGFVIDKFPISRPNLTFSTLTVSNMSPEDSSIYLCSVHRGPVGTEAFFGQGTRLTVV.

In DNA form, the CDR3 reads TGTGCCAGCAGACCACAAGGAGGGACTAGCTGGAATGAGCAGTTCTTC. This codes for CASRPQGGTSWNEQFF. V is TRBV7-9 and J is TRBJ2-1; 9 nucleotides match TRBD2. The CDR3 runs 16 residues. The germline V gene encodes CDR1 SEHNR and CDR2 FQNEAQ (reference sequence). Germline trimming cut 6 bases from V and 7 bases from J; bases unmatched to any gene: 13.

This chain links TRBV5-1 with TRBJ2-7; 13 positions match TRBD2. This CDR3 has 18 amino acids. V was pared by 3 bases and J by 5 bases, with 14 bases of the junction left unmatched. CDR1 is SGHRS and CDR2 is YFSETQ in the germline V gene. The DNA of the CDR3 is TGCGCCAGCAGCTACTCCGGCGGAGGGACTAGCGGGACCCACGAGCAGTACTTC. As protein: CASSYSGGGTSGTHEQYF. The entire variable domain, with the rest obtained from reference TRBV5-1 and TRBJ2-7, is as follows: KAGVTQTPRYLIKTRGQQVTLSCSPISGHRSVSWYQQTPGQGLQFLFEYFSETQRNKGNFPGRFSGRQFSNSRSEMNVSTLELGDSALYLCASSYSGGGTSGTHEQYFGPGTRLTVT.

This chain uses TRBV24-1 with TRBJ2-6; D gene uncertain. CDR1 and CDR2 (germline): KGHDR, SFDVKD. Deletions cut 5 bases from V and 2 bases from J, with 9 bases between. The CDR3 spans 15 residues. CDR3 region: CATSGAHTGANVLTF. The CDR3 coding sequence is TGTGCCACCAGTGGGGCACACACTGGGGCCAACGTCCTGACTTTC.

This rearrangement joins TRBV4-3 to TRBJ1-4; D is unclear. The V end was cut by 2 bases, the J end by 0 bases, with 10 bases between. The CDR3 totals 16 residues. Germline CDR1 reads LGHNA; CDR2 reads YSLEER. CDR3 amino acids: CASSQRTGTTNEKLFF. The CDR3 DNA follows: TGCGCCAGCAGCCAACGGACGGGAACAACTAATGAAAAACTGTTTTTT.

This chain links TRBV28 with TRBJ2-3; TRBD1 matches at 10 bases. The CDR3 is made up of 13 amino acids. Germline V gene lookup returns CDR1 MDHEN and CDR2 SYDVKM. Trimming cost V 8 bases and J 1 base; bases outside gene matches: 0. The chain's CDR3 is CASGTGGTDTQYF. CDR3 DNA: TGTGCCAGCGGGACAGGGGGCACAGATACGCAGTATTTT.